Sequencing of this T cell receptor beta chain was carried out in a study of blood T cell repertoires in COVID-19. In the study overall: The United States, Italy and Spain provided the acute and convalescent COVID-19 samples. T cells, B-cell-depleted T cells, or PBMCs provided the cDNA or gDNA that served as material.

V was cut by 0 bases and J by 4 bases, with 10 bases left in between. Germline CDR1 is SGHRS and CDR2 is YFSETQ. The CDR3 has 14 amino acids. As originally analysed: Counts of nucleated cells, estimated from reference gene primer amplification, were obtained. Sequencing used immunoSEQ multiplex PCR; TCRdb keeps in-frame clones, though not all of them. D and trimming were read from the DNA, whereas the V and J calls and clone size are those reported in that table. The sample consists of about 210,000 clones, just under 90% of them appearing once. Source material: peripheral blood. The chain has TRBV5-1 and TRBJ1-2; possible D gene TRBD1, 6 bases. This clonotype originated in a man in his sixties who had recovered from COVID-19. The CDR3 nucleotides read TGCGCCAGCAGCTTGGTGGCGGACAGCTATGGCTACACCTTC. Protein sequence: CASSLVADSYGYTF.